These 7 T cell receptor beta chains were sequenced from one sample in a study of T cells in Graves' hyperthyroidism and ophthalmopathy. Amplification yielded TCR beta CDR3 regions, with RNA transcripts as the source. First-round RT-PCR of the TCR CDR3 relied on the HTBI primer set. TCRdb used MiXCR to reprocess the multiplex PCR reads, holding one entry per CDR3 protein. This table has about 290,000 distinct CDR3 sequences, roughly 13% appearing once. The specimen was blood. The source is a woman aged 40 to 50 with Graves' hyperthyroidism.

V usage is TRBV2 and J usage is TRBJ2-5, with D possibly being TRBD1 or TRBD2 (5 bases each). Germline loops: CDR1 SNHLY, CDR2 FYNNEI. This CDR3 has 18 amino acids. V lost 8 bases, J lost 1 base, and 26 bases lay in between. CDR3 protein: CASSPSGPRGGGQETQYF. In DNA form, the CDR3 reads TGTGCCAGCTCACCCTCGGGCCCCCGGGGCGGAGGCCAAGAGACCCAGTACTTC.

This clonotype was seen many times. The CDR3 loop reads CSAREGVQGPILNTIYF. The DNA of the CDR3 is TGCAGTGCTAGAGAGGGGGTACAGGGACCGATCCTGAACACCATATATTTT. The J gene is TRBJ1-3, the V gene TRBV20-1, with a tentative D call TRBD1 (6 bases). The V gene's germline CDR1 is DFQATT and CDR2 SNEGSKA (reference sequence). V lost 0 bases to trimming and J lost 7 bases, with 22 bases between them. The CDR3 sequence is 17 residues long.

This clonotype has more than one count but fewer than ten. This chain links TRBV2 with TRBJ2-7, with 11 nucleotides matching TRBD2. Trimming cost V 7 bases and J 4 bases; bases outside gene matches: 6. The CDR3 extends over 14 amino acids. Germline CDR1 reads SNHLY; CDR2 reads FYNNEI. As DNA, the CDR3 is TGTGCCAGCAACCCAAGGACTAGCGGGTACGAGCAGTACTTC. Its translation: CASNPRTSGYEQYF. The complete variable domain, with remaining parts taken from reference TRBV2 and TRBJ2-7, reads EPEVTQTPSHQVTQMGQEVILRCVPISNHLYFYWYRQILGQKVEFLVSFYNNEISEKSEIFDDQFSVERPDGSNFTLKIRSTKLEDSAMYFCASNPRTSGYEQYFGPGTRLTVT.

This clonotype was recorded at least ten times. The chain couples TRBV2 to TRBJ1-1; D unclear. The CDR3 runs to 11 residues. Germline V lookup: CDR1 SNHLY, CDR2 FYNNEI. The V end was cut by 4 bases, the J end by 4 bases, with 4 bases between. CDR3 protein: CASSGFTEAFF. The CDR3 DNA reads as TGTGCCAGCAGTGGGTTCACTGAAGCTTTCTTT.

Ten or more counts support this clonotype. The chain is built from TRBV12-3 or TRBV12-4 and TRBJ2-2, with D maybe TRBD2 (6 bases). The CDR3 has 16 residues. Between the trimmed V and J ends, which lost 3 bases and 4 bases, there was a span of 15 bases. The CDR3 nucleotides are TGTGCCAGCAGTTTGTTATTTACCGGGGGCACCGGGGAGCTGTTTTTT. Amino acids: CASSLLFTGGTGELFF.

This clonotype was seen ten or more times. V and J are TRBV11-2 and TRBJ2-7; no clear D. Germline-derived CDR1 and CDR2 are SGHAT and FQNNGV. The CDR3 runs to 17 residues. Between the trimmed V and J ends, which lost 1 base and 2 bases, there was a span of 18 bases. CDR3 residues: CASSLATDAALPYEQYF. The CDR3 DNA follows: TGTGCCAGCAGCTTAGCGACGGACGCCGCTTTACCCTACGAGCAGTACTTC.

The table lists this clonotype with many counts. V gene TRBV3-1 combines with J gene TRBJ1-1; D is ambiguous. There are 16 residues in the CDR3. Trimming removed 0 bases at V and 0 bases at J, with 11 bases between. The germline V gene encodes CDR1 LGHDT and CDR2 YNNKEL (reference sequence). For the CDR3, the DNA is TGTGCCAGCAGCCAAGATCTGGCAGCCATGAACACTGAAGCTTTCTTT. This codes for CASSQDLAAMNTEAFF.